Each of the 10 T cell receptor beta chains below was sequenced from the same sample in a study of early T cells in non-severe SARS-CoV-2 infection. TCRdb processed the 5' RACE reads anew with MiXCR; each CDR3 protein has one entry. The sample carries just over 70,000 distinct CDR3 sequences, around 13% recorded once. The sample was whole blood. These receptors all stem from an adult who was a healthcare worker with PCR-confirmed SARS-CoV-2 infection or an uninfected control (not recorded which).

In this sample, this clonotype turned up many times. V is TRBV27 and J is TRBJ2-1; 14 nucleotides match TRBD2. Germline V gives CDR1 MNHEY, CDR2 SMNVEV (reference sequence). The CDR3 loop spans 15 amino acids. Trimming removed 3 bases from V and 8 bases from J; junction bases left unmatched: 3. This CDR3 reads CASSLGGLAGDEQFF. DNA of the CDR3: TGTGCCAGCAGTTTGGGGGGACTAGCGGGAGATGAGCAGTTCTTC.

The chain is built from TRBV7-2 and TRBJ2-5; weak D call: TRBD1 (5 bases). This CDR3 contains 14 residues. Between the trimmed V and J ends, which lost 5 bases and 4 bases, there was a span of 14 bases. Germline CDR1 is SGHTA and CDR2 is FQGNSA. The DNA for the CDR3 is TGTGCCAGCAGCCAACAACAGGTTTCAGAGACCCAGTACTTC. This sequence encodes CASSQQQVSETQYF.

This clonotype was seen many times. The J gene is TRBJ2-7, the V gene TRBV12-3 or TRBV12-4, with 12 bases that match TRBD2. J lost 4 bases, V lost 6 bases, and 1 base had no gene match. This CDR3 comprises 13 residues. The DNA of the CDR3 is TGTGCCAGCAGGGGGACTAGCGGGTACGAGCAGTACTTC. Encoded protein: CASRGTSGYEQYF.

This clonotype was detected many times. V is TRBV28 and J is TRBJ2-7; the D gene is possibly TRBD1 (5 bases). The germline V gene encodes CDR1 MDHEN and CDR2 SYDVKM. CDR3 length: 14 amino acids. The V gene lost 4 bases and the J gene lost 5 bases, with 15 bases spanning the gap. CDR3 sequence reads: CASSWGVISDEQYF. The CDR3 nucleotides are TGTGCCAGCAGTTGGGGCGTCATAAGCGACGAGCAGTACTTC. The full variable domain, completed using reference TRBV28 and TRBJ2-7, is DVKVTQSSRYLVKRTGEKVFLECVQDMDHENMFWYRQDPGLGLRLIYFSYDVKMKEKGDIPEGYSVSREKKERFSLILESASTNQTSMYLCASSWGVISDEQYFGPGTRLTVT.

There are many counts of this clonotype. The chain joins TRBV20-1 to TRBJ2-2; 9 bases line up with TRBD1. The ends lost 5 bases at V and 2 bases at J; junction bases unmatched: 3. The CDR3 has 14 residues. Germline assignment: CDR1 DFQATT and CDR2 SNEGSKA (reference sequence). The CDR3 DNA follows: TGCAGTGCTCGACAGGGGGGAAACACCGGGGAGCTGTTTTTT. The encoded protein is CSARQGGNTGELFF.

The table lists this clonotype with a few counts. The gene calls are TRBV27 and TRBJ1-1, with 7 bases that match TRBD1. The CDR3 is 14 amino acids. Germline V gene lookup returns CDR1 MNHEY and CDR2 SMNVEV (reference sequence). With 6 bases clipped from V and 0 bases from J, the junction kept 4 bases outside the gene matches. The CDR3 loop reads CASRTGQLNTEAFF. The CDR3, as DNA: TGTGCCAGCAGAACGGGACAGCTGAACACTGAAGCTTTCTTT.

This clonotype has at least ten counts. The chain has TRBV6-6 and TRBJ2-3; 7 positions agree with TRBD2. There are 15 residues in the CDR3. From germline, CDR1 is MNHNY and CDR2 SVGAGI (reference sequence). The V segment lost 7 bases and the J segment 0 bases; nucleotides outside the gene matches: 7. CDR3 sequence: CASIRAGLSTDTQYF. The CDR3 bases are TGTGCCAGCATTAGAGCGGGACTTAGCACAGATACGCAGTATTTT.

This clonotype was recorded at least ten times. This chain's CDR3 is CASSLTLLYEQYF. The CDR3 bases are TGCGCCAGCAGCTTGACTCTCCTCTACGAGCAGTACTTC. The J gene is TRBJ2-7, the V gene TRBV5-1; D not resolved. CDR1 and CDR2 (germline): SGHRS, YFSETQ. This CDR3 has 13 residues. Trimming took 1 base from V and 3 from J, leaving 8 bases between them.

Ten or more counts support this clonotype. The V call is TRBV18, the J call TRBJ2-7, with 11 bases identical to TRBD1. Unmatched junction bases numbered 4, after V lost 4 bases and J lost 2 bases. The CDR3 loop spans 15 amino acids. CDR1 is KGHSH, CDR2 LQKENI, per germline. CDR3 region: CASSRGQGGAYEQYF. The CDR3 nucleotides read TGTGCCAGCTCACGGGGACAGGGGGGAGCCTACGAGCAGTACTTC.

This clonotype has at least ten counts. CDR3 loop: CASSLVYPTSGGNNEQFF. CDR3 nucleotides: TGTGCCAGCAGCTTAGTCTACCCGACTAGCGGGGGGAACAATGAGCAGTTCTTC. The V gene is TRBV7-2, the J gene TRBJ2-1; 13 positions match TRBD2. Trimming removed 1 base from V and 5 bases from J; junction bases left unmatched: 8. From germline, CDR1 is SGHTA and CDR2 FQGNSA. There are 18 residues in the CDR3. The full variable domain, in which reference TRBV7-2 and TRBJ2-1 provide the parts outside the CDR3, is GAGVSQSPSNKVTEKGKDVELRCDPISGHTALYWYRQSLGQGLEFLIYFQGNSAPDKSGLPSDRFSAERTGGSVSTLTIQRTQQEDSAVYLCASSLVYPTSGGNNEQFFGPGTRLTVL.